This T cell receptor beta chain was identified in a study of T cells after yellow fever vaccination. Study-wide points: After the booster, about 95% of CD4 and roughly nine tenths of CD8 primary-response clones were re-detected. Faster peaking, at day 5 versus 15, marked a secondary response that was weaker.

V lost 3 bases and J 3 bases, leaving 12 bases between the germline ends. This CDR3 region has 14 residues. Germline V lookup: CDR1 DFQATT, CDR2 SNEGSKA (reference sequence). To note about this clonotype: The antigen is unknown.

One entry per CDR3 protein results from TCRdb running MiXCR on the 5' RACE reads. In the table there are 600,000 to 750,000 distinct CDR3 sequences, about 12% of which are singletons. The material sequenced was PBMCs, taken on the day of the yellow fever booster vaccination. The TCR was taken from a man aged 30-40 years who received the YFV17D yellow fever vaccine. This chain joins TRBV20-1 and TRBJ2-1; TRBD2 might be the D (6 bases). CDR3 in DNA: TGCAGTGCTAGGTGGGGGGAAAACTACAATGAGCAGTTCTTC. This translates into CSARWGENYNEQFF.